Following are 18 T cell receptor beta chains from one sample sequenced in a study of T cell responses to AZD1222 COVID-19 vaccine. Sequencing was performed with immunoSEQ multiplex PCR; in TCRdb, only in-frame clones are kept and a portion is missing. This table holds some 150,000 clones, roughly 86% found once. The sequencing used peripheral blood, collected 28 days after the second dose of the MenACWY control vaccine. These receptors were collected from an adult who received the MenACWY meningococcal vaccine as a control.

The V gene is TRBV19, the J gene TRBJ1-2; D may be TRBD1 (5 bases). There are 15 residues in the CDR3. The germline CDR1 and CDR2 sequences are LNHDA and SQIVND (reference sequence). With 2 bases removed from V and 0 bases from J, the gap between germline ends came to 10 bases. CDR3 DNA sequence: TGTGCCAGTAGTATACGGGGGAGGGCTAACTATGGCTACACCTTC. Protein: CASSIRGRANYGYTF. Full variable domain (rest looked up from reference TRBV19 and TRBJ1-2): DGGITQSPKYLFRKEGQNVTLSCEQNLNHDAMYWYRQDPGQGLRLIYYSQIVNDFQKGDIAEGYSVSREKKESFPLTVTSAQKNPTAFYLCASSIRGRANYGYTFGSGTRLTVV.

On this clone itself: Other nucleotide sequences in the sample specify the same CDR3. The genes are TRBV6-5 and TRBJ1-5; no reliable D call. Trimming left V 0 bases short and J 4 bases short, with 7 bases between. CDR1 and CDR2 (germline): MNHEY, SVGAGI. The CDR3 totals 14 residues. The CDR3 sequence: CASSYSRDNQPQHF. CDR3 bases: TGTGCCAGCAGTTACTCGCGAGATAATCAGCCCCAGCATTTT.

The chain uses TRBV18 and TRBJ1-6, with TRBD1 identical over 10 bases. Germline values: CDR1 KGHSH, CDR2 LQKENI. The CDR3 has 13 residues. The J segment lost 8 bases and the V segment lost 6 bases, leaving 1 base of the junction unmatched. CDR3 sequence: CASSGTGDSPLHF. The CDR3 DNA follows: TGTGCCAGCTCCGGGACAGGGGATTCACCCCTCCACTTT.

This clone was detected only once. The V and J genes are TRBV28 and TRBJ1-1; 8 bases are shared with TRBD1. Per germline, CDR1 MDHEN and CDR2 SYDVKM. The CDR3 contains 21 residues. The V gene end was trimmed by 4 bases and the J gene end by 0 bases; junction bases not matched to a gene: 22. CDR3 bases: TGTGCCAGCAGTTATAATTTTGGGGCCTTGTCCGGGACAGGCATGAACACTGAAGCTTTCTTT. Translating it yields CASSYNFGALSGTGMNTEAFF.

V is TRBV7-9 and J is TRBJ1-4; no firm D call. V shed 1 base and J shed 11 bases, with 8 bases lying between them. Germline loops: CDR1 SEHNR, CDR2 FQNEAQ (reference sequence). The CDR3 spans 12 residues. The DNA for the CDR3 is TGTGCCAGCAGCTTAGATGGCAGTAAACTGTTTTTT. Translated, it gives CASSLDGSKLFF.

The gene calls are TRBV4-2 and TRBJ2-2; D might be TRBD1 (5 bases). The CDR3 length is 14 residues. The V end was cut by 3 bases, the J end by 1 base, with 6 bases between. CDR1 LGHNA and CDR2 YNFKEQ come from the germline V gene. The CDR3: CASSQDKNTGELFF. The CDR3 DNA is TGTGCCAGCAGCCAGGACAAGAACACCGGGGAGCTGTTTTTT.

The chain is built from TRBV5-1 and TRBJ1-1; 10 bases align to TRBD1. Germline CDR1 SGHRS, CDR2 YFSETQ. The CDR3 length is 17 residues. V lost 2 bases and J lost 5; bases outside the gene matches: 12. CDR3 loop: CASSFSPGTGAGTEAFF. The CDR3 DNA sequence: TGCGCCAGCAGCTTCAGTCCCGGGACAGGGGCGGGAACTGAAGCTTTCTTT.

J is TRBJ2-5 and V is TRBV27; 7 bases align to TRBD2. J lost 5 bases, V lost 2 bases, and 8 bases had no gene match. The CDR3 length is 15 residues. CDR1 is MNHEY and CDR2 is SMNVEV in the germline V gene (reference sequence). In DNA form, the CDR3 reads TGTGCCAGCAGTTTAGCAGACCCCGGGAGGGAGACCCAGTACTTC. Its translation is CASSLADPGRETQYF.

The rearrangement links TRBV4-3 to TRBJ1-5; 10 nucleotides align to TRBD1. Looked up from germline, CDR1 is LGHNA and CDR2 is YSLEER. V shed 0 bases, J shed 0 bases, and the junction held 11 bases outside the gene matches. The CDR3 consists of 20 residues. In DNA, the CDR3 is TGCGCCAGCAGCCAAGATGTTGGAGGGACAGGGGCCCTTAGCAATCAGCCCCAGCATTTT. Its protein product is CASSQDVGGTGALSNQPQHF.

The V call is TRBV5-1, the J call TRBJ2-3, with a possible D match to TRBD2 (5 bases). CDR3 length: 13 amino acids. V was pared by 5 bases and J by 5 bases, with 12 bases between. Germline V gene sequence: CDR1 SGHRS, CDR2 YFSETQ. CDR3 protein: CASRRAAQDTQYF. The CDR3 bases are TGCGCCAGCAGGCGGGCCGCGCAAGATACGCAGTATTTT.

The chain employs TRBV11-1 and TRBJ1-1; D unresolved. The germline gives CDR1 SGHAT, CDR2 FQDESV (reference sequence). The germline V and J ends were trimmed by 6 bases and 1 base, with 18 bases remaining between them. The CDR3 covers 16 residues. The CDR3 DNA follows: TGTGCCAGCAGTGTGGGGTCCTCTATAAGGAACACTGAAGCTTTCTTT. Translated, it gives CASSVGSSIRNTEAFF.

This clone occurred once. The chain combines TRBV28 with TRBJ1-2; tentatively, D is TRBD1 (6 bases). Germline CDR1 and CDR2: MDHEN and SYDVKM. This CDR3 comprises 14 residues. V lost 2 bases and J lost 5, with 12 bases in between. The CDR3, as DNA: TGTGCCAGCAGTTTAGAACAGGGCTCATATGGCTACACCTTC. Translated: CASSLEQGSYGYTF.

V and J are TRBV10-3 and TRBJ2-1; a weak D match, TRBD2 (6 bases). The germline gives CDR1 ENHRY, CDR2 SYGVKD. The CDR3 is 16 amino acids. With 3 bases removed from V and 4 bases from J, the gap between germline ends came to 16 bases. The CDR3 sequence is CAISDWEDPEYNEQFF. DNA of the CDR3: TGTGCCATCAGTGATTGGGAGGATCCTGAATACAATGAGCAGTTCTTC.

This chain links TRBV5-1 with TRBJ2-7, with D tentatively TRBD1 or TRBD2 (5 bases each). Trimming stripped 7 bases from V and 1 base from J, with 12 bases between. The CDR3 is made up of 13 amino acids. CDR1 is SGHRS and CDR2 is YFSETQ in the germline V gene. The CDR3 reads CASARDGSYEQYF. The CDR3 DNA follows: TGCGCCAGCGCCCGGGACGGGTCCTACGAGCAGTACTTC.

The rearrangement uses TRBV30 and TRBJ1-3; TRBD1 agrees at 7 bases. After removal of 2 bases from V and 7 bases from J, the junction contained 14 bases not matched to a gene. The CDR3 has 16 amino acids. CDR1 is GTSNPN and CDR2 is SVGIG in the germline V gene (reference sequence). The chain's CDR3 is CAWSPGTATIRNTIYF. The CDR3 nucleotides read TGTGCCTGGAGTCCCGGGACAGCAACGATAAGGAACACCATATATTTT.

The chain carries TRBV9 and TRBJ1-1; D possibly corresponds to TRBD1 (6 bases). V dropped 5 bases and J dropped 0 bases, with 8 bases sitting between them. Germline CDR1 reads SGDLS; CDR2 reads YYNGEE. The CDR3 has 13 amino acids. Here the CDR3 DNA reads TGTGCCAGCAGTCGGGACATGAACACTGAAGCTTTCTTT. It encodes CASSRDMNTEAFF.

The chain couples TRBV9 to TRBJ2-2; D is perhaps TRBD2 (5 bases). The ends were cut back, 6 bases at V and 0 bases at J, with 12 bases in the middle. The CDR3 extends over 15 amino acids. CDR1 is SGDLS and CDR2 is YYNGEE in the germline V gene. CDR3 coding DNA: TGTGCCAGCACTGCCGGGATTCCGAACACCGGGGAGCTGTTTTTT. Translating gives CASTAGIPNTGELFF.

For this clone: Distinct nucleotide sequences in the sample also encode this CDR3. The chain joins TRBV19 to TRBJ2-1; D remains ambiguous. Germline V gives CDR1 LNHDA, CDR2 SQIVND (reference sequence). V lost 4 bases and J 0 bases, leaving 7 bases between the germline ends. CDR3 length: 14 residues. CDR3: CASSRGSSYNEQFF. CDR3 bases: TGTGCCAGTAGTAGAGGAAGCTCCTACAATGAGCAGTTCTTC.